The entry below gives a single T cell receptor (beta chain) sequence along with its context. The source of the sample is a study of blood T cell repertoires in COVID-19. The method was immunoSEQ multiplex PCR; TCRdb's version includes in-frame clones alone and lacks a portion of them. This sample yields around 200,000 clones, of which more than 85% are seen a single time; 1.1% belongs to the top ten. Sequenced material: peripheral blood. This clonotype was sampled from a man under 40 with acute or convalescent COVID-19.

The CDR3 nucleotides are TGTGCCAGCAGCCGGGGGGAAAGCAATCAGCCCCAGCATTTT. This encodes CASSRGESNQPQHF. This chain uses TRBV7-9 with TRBJ1-5, with TRBD1 as a possible D gene (5 bases). There are 14 residues in the CDR3. CDR1 SEHNR and CDR2 FQNEAQ come from the germline V gene (reference sequence). V was pared by 5 bases and J by 1 base, with 9 bases between.